These T cell receptor beta chains were read from a single sample in a study of blood T cells in healthy people across ages. TCRdb re-called the 5' RACE reads with MiXCR, one entry per CDR3 protein. Of hundreds of thousands of distinct CDR3 sequences in the sample, about 40% are singletons; the top ten hold 20%. Input material: blood. The receptors stem from a woman aged 55-70 years in good health. CDR3s include the opening cysteine and the closing phenylalanine or tryptophan. A D gene is named only where the DNA matches it firmly. The size field is filled for only some rows; it gives once, few, many or a size class.

DNA: TGTGCCAGCAGCTCTTCCGGGGGAGGTTCGTACGAGCAGTACTTC; CDR3: CASSSSGGGSYEQYF; J: TRBJ2-7; V: TRBV28; D: -; size: -
DNA: TGTGCCTGGAGCCTAACAGGCGGTGGAGGCTACACCTTC; CDR3: CAWSLTGGGGYTF; J: TRBJ1-2; V: TRBV30; D: -; size: few
DNA: TGCAGTGCTAGGCACCTAAGGGCCTACAATGAGCAGTTCTTC; CDR3: CSARHLRAYNEQFF; J: TRBJ2-1; V: TRBV20-1; D: -; size: -
DNA: TGTGCCAGCAGTCCGGCCCTCGGGACGTCAATGAACATTCAGTACTTC; CDR3: CASSPALGTSMNIQYF; J: TRBJ2-4; V: TRBV25-1; D: -; size: once
DNA: TGCAGCGCTCATTGGGGAGGTACGCAGTATTTT; CDR3: CSAHWGGTQYF; J: TRBJ2-3; V: TRBV29-1; D: -; size: -
DNA: TGCAGTGCAACCGGGACAGTGCCGAACACCGGGGAGCTGTTTTTT; CDR3: CSATGTVPNTGELFF; J: TRBJ2-2; V: TRBV20-1; D: TRBD1; size: -
DNA: TGCGCCAGCAGCTTGGGGGCTAGCGGAGAGGGTACGCAGTATTTT; CDR3: CASSLGASGEGTQYF; J: TRBJ2-3; V: TRBV5-1; D: TRBD2; size: -
DNA: TGCAGTGCTTTCGGGCTATGGAGTACGCAGTATTTT; CDR3: CSAFGLWSTQYF; J: TRBJ2-3; V: TRBV20-1; D: -; size: -
DNA: TGTGCCAGCAGTACAACTCAGGGGGCCGCAGATACGCAGTATTTT; CDR3: CASSTTQGAADTQYF; J: TRBJ2-3; V: TRBV6-5; D: TRBD1; size: -
DNA: TGCAGTGCTCCCCTAGCGGGCACAGATACGCAGTATTTT; CDR3: CSAPLAGTDTQYF; J: TRBJ2-3; V: TRBV20-1; D: TRBD2; size: few
DNA: TGTGCCAGCAGTTTATTGGCGGGGGGGCGGGAGACCCAGTACTTC; CDR3: CASSLLAGGRETQYF; J: TRBJ2-5; V: TRBV12-3/TRBV12-4; D: TRBD2; size: many
DNA: TGCAGTGCTAGACAGGGGGCAGATACGCAGTATTTT; CDR3: CSARQGADTQYF; J: TRBJ2-3; V: TRBV20-1; D: TRBD1; size: few
DNA: TGTGCCACACACGGGGGCCCCTATGGCTACACCTTC; CDR3: CATHGGPYGYTF; J: TRBJ1-2; V: TRBV30; D: -; size: once
DNA: TGTGCCACCAGCATAAGCGGGGTTCCACAAGAGACCCAGTACTTC; CDR3: CATSISGVPQETQYF; J: TRBJ2-5; V: TRBV15; D: TRBD2; size: -
DNA: TGTGCCAGCAGCTTAAATGGCGGTGATACGCAGTATTTT; CDR3: CASSLNGGDTQYF; J: TRBJ2-3; V: TRBV7-2; D: -; size: many
DNA: TGCAGTGCTTTGGGACAGGACCTTTCCTACGAGCAGTACTTC; CDR3: CSALGQDLSYEQYF; J: TRBJ2-7; V: TRBV20-1; D: TRBD1; size: few
DNA: TGCAGTGCTGCCCTGGATGCCAGGCAGCAGTTCTTC; CDR3: CSAALDARQQFF; J: TRBJ2-1; V: TRBV20-1; D: -; size: few
DNA: TGTGCCATCAGTGAGCCAGGGGGCGGCTATGGCTACACCTTC; CDR3: CAISEPGGGYGYTF; J: TRBJ1-2; V: TRBV10-3; D: TRBD1; size: -
DNA: TGTGCCAGCAGTCTTGGACTAGCGGAGATTCAAGAGACCCAGTACTTC; CDR3: CASSLGLAEIQETQYF; J: TRBJ2-5; V: TRBV28; D: TRBD2; size: -
DNA: TGCGCCAGCAGCCAAGGCGTACTAGCCAAAAACATTCAGTACTTC; CDR3: CASSQGVLAKNIQYF; J: TRBJ2-4; V: TRBV4-3; D: -; size: few
DNA: TGTGCCAGCAGCGCAGACGAGGGAGATTGGATCAATGAGCAGTTCTTC; CDR3: CASSADEGDWINEQFF; J: TRBJ2-1; V: TRBV9; D: -; size: few
DNA: TGTGCCAGCAGTAGGCCGACCGGCTACACCTTC; CDR3: CASSRPTGYTF; J: TRBJ1-2; V: TRBV6-1; D: -; size: -
DNA: TGCAGTGCTAGAGATAGGCTAGCGGGACTTGACAATGAGCAGTTCTTC; CDR3: CSARDRLAGLDNEQFF; J: TRBJ2-1; V: TRBV20-1; D: TRBD2; size: few
DNA: TGTGCCAGCAGCCGTTGGGTGTACGAGCAGTACTTC; CDR3: CASSRWVYEQYF; J: TRBJ2-7; V: TRBV3-1; D: -; size: -
DNA: TGTGCCAGCAGTTACTCCCAGACTAGCGGGAGTATCGGTTGGGAGCAGTACTTC; CDR3: CASSYSQTSGSIGWEQYF; J: TRBJ2-7; V: TRBV6-5; D: TRBD2; size: few
DNA: TGCAGTGCCGTATTCGGCAATCAGCCCCAGCATTTT; CDR3: CSAVFGNQPQHF; J: TRBJ1-5; V: TRBV29-1; D: -; size: few
DNA: TGTGCCAGCAGTTTAATCAGGGGTGATGGCTACACCTTC; CDR3: CASSLIRGDGYTF; J: TRBJ1-2; V: TRBV28; D: -; size: few
DNA: TGCAGCGTTTTCCGCGGGAGGCAGCAAGAGACCCAGTACTTC; CDR3: CSVFRGRQQETQYF; J: TRBJ2-5; V: TRBV29-1; D: TRBD2; size: -
DNA: TGCAGCCTGACCGGGACGGCGAACACTGAAGCTTTCTTT; CDR3: CSLTGTANTEAFF; J: TRBJ1-1; V: TRBV29-1; D: -; size: -
DNA: TGCGCCAGCAGCTTGGTGACAGGGGCCCCGTCCTTGGGATATGAGCAGTTCTTC; CDR3: CASSLVTGAPSLGYEQFF; J: TRBJ2-1; V: TRBV5-1; D: TRBD1; size: -
DNA: TGTGCCAGCAGCAAGGGGGTCGAGCAGTACTTC; CDR3: CASSKGVEQYF; J: TRBJ2-7; V: TRBV9; D: -; size: -
DNA: TGCAGTGCTACCCGGGACAGGGTTTCCTACAATGAGCAGTTCTTC; CDR3: CSATRDRVSYNEQFF; J: TRBJ2-1; V: TRBV20-1; D: TRBD1; size: -
DNA: TGTGCCAGCAGTCTCTCCCTGGATACGCAGTATTTT; CDR3: CASSLSLDTQYF; J: TRBJ2-3; V: TRBV28; D: -; size: many
DNA: TGTGCCAGCAGTCGGACTCTAGCTGCCCACGAGCAGTACTTC; CDR3: CASSRTLAAHEQYF; J: TRBJ2-7; V: TRBV27; D: -; size: -
DNA: TGTGCCACCAGCAGAGATCGGGGGCCCCAGCATTTT; CDR3: CATSRDRGPQHF; J: TRBJ1-5; V: TRBV15; D: -; size: -
DNA: TGTGCCAGCTCACCGTCAACGGGGGGGCTGAATGAGCAGTTCTTC; CDR3: CASSPSTGGLNEQFF; J: TRBJ2-1; V: TRBV18; D: TRBD2; size: -
DNA: TGTGCCAGCAGCCAAGAAGGGACAGGGGGCATCGGGAACACCTTC; CDR3: CASSQEGTGGIGNTF; J: TRBJ1-2; V: TRBV14; D: TRBD1; size: -
DNA: TGTGCCAGCAGCCGGTTGGGCAGCAAATACAATGAGCAGTTCTTC; CDR3: CASSRLGSKYNEQFF; J: TRBJ2-1; V: TRBV4-2; D: -; size: many
DNA: TGCGCCAGCAGCCAAGATTTGACGTCCTACGAGCAGTACTTC; CDR3: CASSQDLTSYEQYF; J: TRBJ2-7; V: TRBV4-3; D: -; size: few
DNA: TGTGCCAGCAGTTCGACAGGGGCGGGCTCTGGGGCCAACGTCCTGACTTTC; CDR3: CASSSTGAGSGANVLTF; J: TRBJ2-6; V: TRBV12-3/TRBV12-4; D: TRBD1; size: few
DNA: TGTGCCAGCAGATACCGGGACTCCAGTGAGACCCAGTACTTC; CDR3: CASRYRDSSETQYF; J: TRBJ2-5; V: TRBV2; D: -; size: -
DNA: TGCAGCGTTGAGGATATTCAACTCTCTACGCAGTATTTT; CDR3: CSVEDIQLSTQYF; J: TRBJ2-3; V: TRBV29-1; D: -; size: -
DNA: TGCGCCAGCAGCCAAGATGTACACACTGAAGCTTTCTTT; CDR3: CASSQDVHTEAFF; J: TRBJ1-1; V: TRBV4-1; D: -; size: few
DNA: TGTGCCGGCAAAGGACAGGCCCCCACCGGGGAGCTGTTTTTT; CDR3: CAGKGQAPTGELFF; J: TRBJ2-2; V: TRBV2; D: TRBD1; size: -
DNA: TGTGCCAACAGCTCTAGCGGGGGGGCCCCGAGCTCCTACAATGAGCAGTTCTTC; CDR3: CANSSSGGAPSSYNEQFF; J: TRBJ2-1; V: TRBV5-5; D: TRBD2; size: -
DNA: TGTGCCAGCAGCCCTAGAGGCCACAGGGGGCGGAATACGCAGTATTTT; CDR3: CASSPRGHRGRNTQYF; J: TRBJ2-3; V: TRBV11-3; D: TRBD1; size: few
DNA: TGCAGCACCCTGGCGGGGGATGAGCAGTTCTTC; CDR3: CSTLAGDEQFF; J: TRBJ2-1; V: TRBV29-1; D: TRBD2; size: few
DNA: TGTGCCAGCGGGCCGGGACAGGGCTACGAGCAGTACTTC; CDR3: CASGPGQGYEQYF; J: TRBJ2-7; V: TRBV12-3/TRBV12-4; D: TRBD1; size: many
DNA: TGTGCCAGCAGCCGCCTAGCGGCTCCCGGGGGGCTGTTTTTT; CDR3: CASSRLAAPGGLFF; J: TRBJ2-2; V: TRBV11-1; D: TRBD2; size: -
DNA: TGTGCCACCAGCTTGCCGGGACTAGCGGGAGCCGAGCAGTACTTC; CDR3: CATSLPGLAGAEQYF; J: TRBJ2-7; V: TRBV15; D: TRBD2; size: -
DNA: TGTGCCAGCAGCCAGATGATTCCGGGCCCTGAAGTTTCGGCGTACGAGCAGTACTTC; CDR3: CASSQMIPGPEVSAYEQYF; J: TRBJ2-7; V: TRBV4-2; D: -; size: -
DNA: TGTGCCAGCAAGTCGGGCCCGATGAACACTGAAGCTTTCTTT; CDR3: CASKSGPMNTEAFF; J: TRBJ1-1; V: TRBV2; D: -; size: -
DNA: TGCAGTGCTATGAGTCTGTCAAGCGGGGGCACAGATACGCAGTATTTT; CDR3: CSAMSLSSGGTDTQYF; J: TRBJ2-3; V: TRBV20-1; D: TRBD2; size: few